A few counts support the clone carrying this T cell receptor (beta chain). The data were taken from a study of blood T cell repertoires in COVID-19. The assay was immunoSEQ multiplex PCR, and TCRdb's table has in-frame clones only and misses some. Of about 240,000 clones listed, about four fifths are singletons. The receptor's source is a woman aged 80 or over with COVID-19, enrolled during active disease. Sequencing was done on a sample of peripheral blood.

CDR3 coding DNA: TGTGCCAGCAGGGCAGGGGGACGGGGACCTGAAGCTTTCTTT. It codes for CASRAGGRGPEAFF. The V and J genes are TRBV6-5 and TRBJ1-1; 7 bases match TRBD1. The CDR3 spans 14 residues. Germline CDR1 and CDR2: MNHEY and SVGAGI. The V segment lost 6 bases and the J segment 6 bases; nucleotides outside the gene matches: 10.